The 17 T cell receptor beta chains in this list originate from one sample, sequenced in a study of identical twins. One entry per CDR3 protein, called by TCRdb with MiXCR from the 5' RACE reads. Among roughly 710,000 distinct CDR3 sequences listed, over 5% were seen once. The specimen was naive T cells sorted from blood. The receptors come from a man aged 18 to 30 in good health.

This clonotype showed up many times. V gene TRBV5-1 combines with J gene TRBJ1-6, with no clear D. V was clipped by 6 bases and J by 7 bases, with 8 bases between them. The CDR3 has 12 amino acids. The germline CDR1 and CDR2 sequences are SGHRS and YFSETQ. The CDR3 sequence: CASNSQNSPLHF. The DNA of the CDR3 is TGCGCCAGCAACTCGCAGAATTCACCCCTCCACTTT.

The chain links TRBV9 to TRBJ2-3; D ambiguous. In germline, CDR1 is SGDLS, CDR2 YYNGEE. The CDR3 is 14 residues long. V lost 2 bases and J 2 bases, leaving 9 bases between the germline ends. In nucleotides, the CDR3 is TGTGCCAGCAGCGTTAAGCAGGCCACAGATACGCAGTATTTT. Translated, it gives CASSVKQATDTQYF.

This clonotype has just a few counts. This sequence joins TRBV29-1 and TRBJ1-4; D may be TRBD1 (5 bases). The V end lost 6 bases, the J end lost 6 bases, and 11 bases lay between the germline ends. CDR3 length: 12 amino acids. Germline CDR1 and CDR2: SQVTM and ANQGSEA. The CDR3 DNA reads TGCAGCGTCAGGGCCGAAGATGAAAAACTGTTTTTT. This codes for CSVRAEDEKLFF.

J is TRBJ1-1 and V is TRBV20-1; 7 bases are a match to TRBD1. In germline, CDR1 is DFQATT, CDR2 SNEGSKA (reference sequence). Unmatched junction bases numbered 7, after V lost 0 bases and J lost 3 bases. The CDR3 is made up of 15 amino acids. The CDR3 DNA sequence: TGCAGTGCTAGAGATTTACAGGGGTTTGACACTGAAGCTTTCTTT. Its translation: CSARDLQGFDTEAFF.

This clonotype was counted at least ten times. The chain employs TRBV6-6 and TRBJ2-7; the D gene is possibly TRBD1 (5 bases). CDR3 length equals 13 residues. Trimming removed 2 bases from V and 2 bases from J, with 7 bases in between. Germline loops: CDR1 MNHNY, CDR2 SVGAGI (reference sequence). CDR3 sequence: CASSYDRAYEQYF. CDR3 nucleotides: TGTGCCAGCAGTTACGACAGAGCCTACGAGCAGTACTTC.

This clonotype was seen repeatedly, ten times or more. The V and J genes are TRBV4-1 and TRBJ1-1; 8 nucleotides match TRBD1. The CDR3 runs 13 residues. Unmatched junction bases numbered 4, after V lost 4 bases and J lost 6 bases. Germline-derived CDR1 and CDR2 are MGHRA and YSYEKL. CDR3 sequence reads: CASSLGQGSEAFF. In nucleotides, the CDR3 is TGCGCCAGCAGCCTAGGACAGGGCTCTGAAGCTTTCTTT.

This clonotype came up a few times. The V call is TRBV11-3, the J call TRBJ2-1, with 10 bases matching TRBD2. The CDR3 totals 15 residues. Losses at the gene ends were 7 bases for V and 8 bases for J; bases not matched to a gene: 11. The germline gives CDR1 SGHNT, CDR2 YENEEA. The CDR3 region is CASTVAGGSRDEQFF. DNA for the CDR3: TGTGCCAGCACAGTAGCGGGAGGATCTCGCGATGAGCAGTTCTTC. The entire variable domain, with the rest obtained from reference TRBV11-3 and TRBJ2-1, is as follows: EAGVVQSPRYKIIEKKQPVAFWCNPISGHNTLYWYLQNLGQGPELLIRYENEEAVDDSQLPKDRFSAERLKGVDSTLKIQPAELGDSAVYLCASTVAGGSRDEQFFGPGTRLTVL.

This sequence joins TRBV28 and TRBJ2-7; D might be TRBD2 (6 bases). Trimming pared 7 bases from V and 6 bases from J, leaving 16 bases between. Looked up from germline, CDR1 is MDHEN and CDR2 is SYDVKM. The CDR3 totals 13 residues. In DNA form, the CDR3 reads TGTGCCAGCACGGGCGGGGTGGTAAGCGAGCAGTACTTC. Residues: CASTGGVVSEQYF.

This clonotype was observed many times. The rearrangement uses TRBV15 and TRBJ2-5; TRBD2 might be the D (6 bases). With 1 base removed from V and 2 bases from J, the gap between germline ends came to 11 bases. Germline values: CDR1 LNHNV, CDR2 YYDKDF (reference sequence). There are 15 residues in the CDR3. The CDR3 spells CATSRAGREQETQYF. CDR3 DNA sequence: TGTGCCACCAGCAGAGCCGGGCGGGAACAAGAGACCCAGTACTTC.

J is TRBJ2-4 and V is TRBV19; no clear D gene. This CDR3 contains 11 residues. The germline V and J ends were trimmed by 6 bases and 7 bases, with 7 bases remaining between them. CDR1 and CDR2 from the germline V gene are LNHDA and SQIVND (reference sequence). The CDR3 DNA reads as TGTGCCAGTAGCGAGGTGAACATTCAGTACTTC. Protein product: CASSEVNIQYF. The full variable domain, rest sourced from reference TRBV19 and TRBJ2-4, is DGGITQSPKYLFRKEGQNVTLSCEQNLNHDAMYWYRQDPGQGLRLIYYSQIVNDFQKGDIAEGYSVSREKKESFPLTVTSAQKNPTAFYLCASSEVNIQYFGAGTRLSVL.

About this clonotype: Given the absence of the conserved phenylalanine or tryptophan at the CDR3 end, a read error is likely. The rearrangement links TRBV15 to TRBJ1-1, with 8 bases identical to TRBD1. Germline V gene data show CDR1 as LNHNV and CDR2 as YYDKDF (reference sequence). The CDR3 sequence is 15 residues long. Germline trimming cut 4 bases from V and 3 bases from J; bases unmatched to any gene: 7. This CDR3 is CATSKRTGSDTEAFV. Here the CDR3 DNA reads TGTGCCACCAGCAAACGGACAGGGTCTGACACTGAAGCTTTCGTT.

This clonotype showed up just a few times. CDR3 DNA: TGCGCCAGCAGCTCACGGAGAGGCACCTACAATGAGCAGTTCTTC. The encoded protein is CASSSRRGTYNEQFF. The chain employs TRBV5-1 and TRBJ2-1; D remains unclear. V lost 3 bases and J lost 2, with 12 bases in between. Per germline, CDR1 SGHRS and CDR2 YFSETQ. The CDR3 length is 15 residues.

The chain recombines TRBV27 with TRBJ2-7; 11 nucleotides line up with TRBD1. The CDR3 extends over 14 amino acids. Per the germline V gene, CDR1 is MNHEY and CDR2 is SMNVEV (reference sequence). The V segment lost 5 bases and the J segment 7 bases; nucleotides outside the gene matches: 7. The CDR3 sequence: CASSPGTGGWEQYF. CDR3 sequence (DNA): TGTGCCAGCAGTCCAGGGACAGGGGGGTGGGAGCAGTACTTC.

This clonotype came up many times. The chain uses TRBV7-6 and TRBJ2-3; 14 nucleotides agree with TRBD2. Looked up from germline, CDR1 is SGHVS and CDR2 is FNYEAQ. CDR3 length: 17 amino acids. The trim removed 0 bases at V and 4 bases at J, leaving 3 bases unmatched. The CDR3 reads CASSLAGLAGVADTQYF. In DNA, the CDR3 is TGTGCCAGCAGCTTAGCGGGACTAGCGGGAGTCGCAGATACGCAGTATTTT.

The rearrangement links TRBV14 to TRBJ2-1; 11 nucleotides align to TRBD2. The trim removed 4 bases at V and 6 bases at J, leaving 8 bases unmatched. The CDR3 sequence is 16 residues long. CDR1 is SGHDN and CDR2 is FVKESK in the germline V gene. CDR3: CASSPLLAGVSNEQFF. The CDR3 nucleotides are TGTGCCAGCAGCCCCCTACTAGCGGGAGTTTCCAATGAGCAGTTCTTC.

At least ten counts were recorded for this clonotype. The J gene is TRBJ2-7, the V gene TRBV12-3 or TRBV12-4, with TRBD1 matching over 7 bases. CDR3 length equals 12 residues. The V gene end was trimmed by 5 bases and the J gene end by 6 bases; junction bases not matched to a gene: 4. CDR3 bases: TGTGCCAGCAGTCGACAGGGTTCCGAGCAGTACTTC. Translating it yields CASSRQGSEQYF.

The sample holds many counts of this clonotype. The CDR3 nucleotides read TGCGCCAGCAAGGTCAGGGGAGTTGAGACCCAGTACTTC. This translates into CASKVRGVETQYF. The V and J genes are TRBV5-1 and TRBJ2-5, with D perhaps matching TRBD1 (6 bases). V dropped 6 bases and J dropped 5 bases, with 14 bases sitting between them. The V gene's germline CDR1 is SGHRS and CDR2 YFSETQ. The CDR3 has 13 amino acids.